This T cell receptor (beta chain) stems from a study of T cell repertoires in cytomegalovirus infection. Study as a whole: Peptides in the study included HLA-C-restricted and HLA-B-restricted CMV epitopes. In public TCR beta signatures, there were indications of both CMV infection and matching HLA type.

TCRdb called the reads again in MiXCR, with one record for every CDR3 protein. The sample lists about 740,000 distinct CDR3 sequences, roughly a third occurring once. In the case of this clonotype: What it binds is unknown.

Germline assignment: CDR1 LNHDA and CDR2 SQIVND (reference sequence). With V trimmed by 7 bases and J by 2 bases, 9 bases remained unmatched. The CDR3 is 16 amino acids. The origin of this receptor is a human donor in good health (CMV status not recorded). Some clones in this sample may be carry-over from other donors' samples. The chain has TRBV19 and TRBJ2-2; 8 nucleotides align to TRBD2. The sample in question was cultured PBMCs, obtained from culture after CMV antigen stimulation. Here the CDR3 DNA reads TGTGCCAGTAAGGATGCGGGGGGCCTAAACACCGGGGAGCTGTTTTTT. Residues: CASKDAGGLNTGELFF.